This TCR beta chain is drawn from a study of OX40 agonist ivuxolimab in advanced cancers. Study observations and caveats: In the 0.1-3.0 mg/kg groups, partial responders showed among the lowest expansion.

As regards this clone: Its antigen is as yet unknown.

Patients who had autoimmune disease history or got systemic immunosuppression were left out. Germline V gene lookup returns CDR1 MRHNA and CDR2 SNTAGT. Trimming removed 5 bases at V and 1 base at J, with 8 bases between. CDR3 length equals 13 residues. Clones were read by immunoSEQ multiplex PCR, and TCRdb kept only the in-frame ones, dropping some. The table has about 93,000 clones, 92% seen once. J is TRBJ1-1 and V is TRBV6-4, with D hard to call. Source: CD4+ or CD8+ T cells sorted from blood, taken in a trial of the OX40 agonist ivuxolimab. The source is an adult with an advanced solid tumor such as melanoma, head and neck, liver or kidney cancer. The CDR3 reads CASSRSWNTEAFF. DNA of the CDR3: TGTGCCAGCAGTCGGAGCTGGAACACTGAAGCTTTCTTT.